The entry below gives a single TCR beta chain sequence along with its context. The target antigen is unknown. Produced via immunoSEQ multiplex PCR; TCRdb's table is partial and in-frame only. The repertoire has 950,000 to 1,300,000 clones, around 76% of them found once; the top ten carry about 1.4%. This sample stems from a study of shared clonotypes between healthy human individuals. Whole-study results and caveats: Roughly 4.6% of naive CD4 clonotypes were common to several donors. As a rule, naive subsets had a larger estimated richness than memory subsets. Tissue TCR repertoires likely differ from these blood-only repertoires.

The V gene's germline CDR1 is MNHEY and CDR2 SVGAGI. V was cut by 5 bases and J by 9 bases, with 11 bases left in between. The CDR3 sequence is 12 residues long. The sequencing sample was made of memory CD4+ T cells sorted from blood. Subset noted: CD45RA-negative fraction. The sequence was obtained from a man between 18 and 29 years old in good health. V usage is TRBV6-5 and J usage is TRBJ2-1, with D possibly matching TRBD2 (6 bases). The CDR3: CASSRWGVEQFF. The CDR3 DNA follows: TGTGCCAGCAGTAGATGGGGGGTTGAGCAGTTCTTC.